The clone carrying this TCR beta chain is a singleton in its sample. This record belongs to a study of blood T cell repertoires in COVID-19. Study summary: Samples taken during acute and convalescent COVID-19 were collected in the United States, Italy and Spain.

Sequencing was performed with immunoSEQ multiplex PCR; in TCRdb, only in-frame clones are kept and a portion is missing. The sample consists of about 290,000 clones, just under 90% of them appearing once. After removal of 4 bases from V and 0 bases from J, the junction contained 5 bases not matched to a gene. CDR1 LGHNA and CDR2 YNFKEQ come from the germline V gene. CDR3 length: 16 amino acids. The V and J genes are TRBV4-2 and TRBJ2-7; 11 bases match TRBD2. What was sequenced was peripheral blood. The TCR comes from a woman aged 25 to 39 with COVID-19, enrolled during active disease. CDR3 coding DNA: TGTGCCAGCAGCCTAAGACTAGCGGGGAGCTCCTACGAGCAGTACTTC. This translates into CASSLRLAGSSYEQYF.